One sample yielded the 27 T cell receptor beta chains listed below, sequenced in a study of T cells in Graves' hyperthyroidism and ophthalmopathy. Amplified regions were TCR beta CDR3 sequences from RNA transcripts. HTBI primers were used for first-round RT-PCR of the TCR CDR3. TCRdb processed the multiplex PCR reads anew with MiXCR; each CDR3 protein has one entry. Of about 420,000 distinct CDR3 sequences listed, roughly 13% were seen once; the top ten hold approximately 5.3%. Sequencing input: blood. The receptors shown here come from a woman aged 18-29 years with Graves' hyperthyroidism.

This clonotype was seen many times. The CDR3 DNA reads as TGTGCCTGGATGGACACAGGGAGGCACGAGCAGTACTTC. The encoded protein is CAWMDTGRHEQYF. The chain is built from TRBV30 and TRBJ2-7; possibly TRBD1 or TRBD2 for D (6 bases each). The CDR3 spans 13 residues. The V end was cut by 4 bases, the J end by 5 bases, with 15 bases between. The V gene's germline CDR1 is GTSNPN and CDR2 SVGIG (reference sequence).

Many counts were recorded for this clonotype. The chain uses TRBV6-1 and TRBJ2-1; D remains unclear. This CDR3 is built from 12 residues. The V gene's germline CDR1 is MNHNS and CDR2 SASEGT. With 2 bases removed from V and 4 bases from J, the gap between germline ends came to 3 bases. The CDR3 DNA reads TGTGCCAGCAGTGAATCTTACAATGAGCAGTTCTTC. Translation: CASSESYNEQFF.

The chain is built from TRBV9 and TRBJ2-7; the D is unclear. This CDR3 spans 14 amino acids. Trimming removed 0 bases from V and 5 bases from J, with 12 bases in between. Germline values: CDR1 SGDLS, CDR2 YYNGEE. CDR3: CASSVAHGPHEQYF. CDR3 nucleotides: TGTGCCAGCAGCGTAGCTCACGGCCCCCACGAGCAGTACTTC.

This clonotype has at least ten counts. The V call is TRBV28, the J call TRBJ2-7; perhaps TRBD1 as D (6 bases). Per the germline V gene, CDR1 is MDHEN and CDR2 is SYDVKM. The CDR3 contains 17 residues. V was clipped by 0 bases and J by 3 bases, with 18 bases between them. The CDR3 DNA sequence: TGTGCCAGCAGTTTATGGTCTGGACAGCTATTCGACTACGAGCAGTACTTC. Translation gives CASSLWSGQLFDYEQYF.

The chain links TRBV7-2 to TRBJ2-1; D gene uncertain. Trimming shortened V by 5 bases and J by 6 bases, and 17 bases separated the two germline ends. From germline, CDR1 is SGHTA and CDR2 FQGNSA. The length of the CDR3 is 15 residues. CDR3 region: CASSPDPSRTNEQFF. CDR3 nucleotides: TGTGCCAGCAGCCCGGATCCGAGTAGGACCAATGAGCAGTTCTTC.

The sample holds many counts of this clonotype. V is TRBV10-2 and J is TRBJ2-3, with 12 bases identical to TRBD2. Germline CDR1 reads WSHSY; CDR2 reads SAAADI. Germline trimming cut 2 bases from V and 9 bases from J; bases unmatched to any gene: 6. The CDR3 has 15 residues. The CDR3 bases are TGCGCCAGCAGTGAGGGACTAGCGGGACGAGACACGCAGTATTTT. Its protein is CASSEGLAGRDTQYF.

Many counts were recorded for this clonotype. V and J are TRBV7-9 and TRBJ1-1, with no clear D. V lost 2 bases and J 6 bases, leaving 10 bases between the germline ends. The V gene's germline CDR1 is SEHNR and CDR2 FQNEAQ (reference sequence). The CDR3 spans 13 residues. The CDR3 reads CASSLLGVPEAFF. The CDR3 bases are TGTGCCAGCAGCTTACTAGGAGTCCCTGAAGCTTTCTTT. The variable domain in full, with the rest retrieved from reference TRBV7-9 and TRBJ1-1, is DTGVSQNPRHKITKRGQNVTFRCDPISEHNRLYWYRQTLGQGPEFLTYFQNEAQLEKSRLLSDRFSAERPKGSFSTLEIQRTEQGDSAMYLCASSLLGVPEAFFGQGTRLTVV.

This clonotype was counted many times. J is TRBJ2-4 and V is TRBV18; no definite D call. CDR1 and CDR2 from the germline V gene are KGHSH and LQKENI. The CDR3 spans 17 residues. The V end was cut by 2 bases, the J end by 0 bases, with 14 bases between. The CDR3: CASSPMKAYLAKNIQYF. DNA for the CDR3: TGTGCCAGCTCACCAATGAAAGCGTACCTAGCCAAAAACATTCAGTACTTC.

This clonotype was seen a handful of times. This chain's CDR3 is CASSFREEETQYF. The CDR3 DNA sequence: TGCGCCAGCAGCTTCCGGGAGGAAGAGACCCAGTACTTC. The gene calls are TRBV5-1 and TRBJ2-5, with 7 bases lining up with TRBD2. Germline V gives CDR1 SGHRS, CDR2 YFSETQ. The ends lost 2 bases at V and 3 bases at J; junction bases unmatched: 1. The CDR3 runs to 13 residues.

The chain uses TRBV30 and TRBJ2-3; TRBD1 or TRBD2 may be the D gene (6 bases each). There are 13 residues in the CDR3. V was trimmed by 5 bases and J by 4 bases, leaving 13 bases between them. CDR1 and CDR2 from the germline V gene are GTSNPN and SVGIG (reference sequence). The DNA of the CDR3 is TGTGCCTGGGCACTTAGGGGGGCAGATACGCAGTATTTT. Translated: CAWALRGADTQYF.

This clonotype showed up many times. CDR3 in DNA: TGTGCCAGCAGTTTAGGGACACAGCAGTTCTTC. Protein sequence: CASSLGTQQFF. The genes are TRBV28 and TRBJ2-1; D may be TRBD1 (6 bases). CDR3 length equals 11 residues. Germline lookup yields CDR1 MDHEN and CDR2 SYDVKM. V gave up 2 bases and J gave up 11 bases, with 7 bases separating them.

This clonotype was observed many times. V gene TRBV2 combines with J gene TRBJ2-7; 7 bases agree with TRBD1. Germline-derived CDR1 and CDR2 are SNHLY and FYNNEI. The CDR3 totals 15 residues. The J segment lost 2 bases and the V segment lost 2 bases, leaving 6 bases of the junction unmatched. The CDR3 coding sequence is TGTGCCAGCAGTGAATCCCAGACAGGGACCTACGAGCAGTACTTC. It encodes CASSESQTGTYEQYF.

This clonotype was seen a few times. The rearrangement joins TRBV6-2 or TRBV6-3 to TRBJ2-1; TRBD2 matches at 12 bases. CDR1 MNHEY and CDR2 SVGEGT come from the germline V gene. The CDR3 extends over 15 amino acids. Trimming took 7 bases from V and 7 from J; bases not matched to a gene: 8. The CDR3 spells CASTLRLAGVNEQFF. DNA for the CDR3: TGTGCCAGCACCCTCAGACTAGCGGGAGTTAATGAGCAGTTCTTC.

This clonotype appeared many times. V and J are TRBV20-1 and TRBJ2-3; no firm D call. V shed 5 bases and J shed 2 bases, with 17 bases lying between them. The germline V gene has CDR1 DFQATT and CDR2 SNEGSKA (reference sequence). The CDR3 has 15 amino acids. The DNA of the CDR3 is TGCAGTGCTGCCTGGAAGGGCCCGAACACAGATACGCAGTATTTT. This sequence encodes CSAAWKGPNTDTQYF.

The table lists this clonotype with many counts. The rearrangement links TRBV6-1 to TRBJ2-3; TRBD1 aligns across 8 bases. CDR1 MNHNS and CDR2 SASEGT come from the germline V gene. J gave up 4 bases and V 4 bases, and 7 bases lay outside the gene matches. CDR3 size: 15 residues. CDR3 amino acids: CASSVTDRAADTQYF. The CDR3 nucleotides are TGTGCCAGCAGTGTAACGGACAGGGCCGCAGATACGCAGTATTTT.

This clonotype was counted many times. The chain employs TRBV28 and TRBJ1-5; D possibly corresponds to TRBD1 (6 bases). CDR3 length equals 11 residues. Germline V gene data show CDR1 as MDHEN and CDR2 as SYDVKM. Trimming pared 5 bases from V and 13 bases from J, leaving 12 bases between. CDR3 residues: CASSPRRGQHF. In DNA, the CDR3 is TGTGCCAGCAGTCCCCGAAGGGGGCAGCATTTT. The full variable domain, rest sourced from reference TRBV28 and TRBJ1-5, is DVKVTQSSRYLVKRTGEKVFLECVQDMDHENMFWYRQDPGLGLRLIYFSYDVKMKEKGDIPEGYSVSREKKERFSLILESASTNQTSMYLCASSPRRGQHFGDGTRLSIL.

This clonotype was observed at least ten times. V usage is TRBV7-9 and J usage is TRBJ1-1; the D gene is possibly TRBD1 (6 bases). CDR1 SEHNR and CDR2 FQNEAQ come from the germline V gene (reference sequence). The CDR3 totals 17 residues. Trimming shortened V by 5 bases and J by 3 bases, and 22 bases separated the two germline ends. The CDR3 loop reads CASSPVKGGLRDTEAFF. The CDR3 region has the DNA TGTGCCAGCAGCCCTGTCAAGGGGGGGCTCAGGGACACTGAAGCTTTCTTT.

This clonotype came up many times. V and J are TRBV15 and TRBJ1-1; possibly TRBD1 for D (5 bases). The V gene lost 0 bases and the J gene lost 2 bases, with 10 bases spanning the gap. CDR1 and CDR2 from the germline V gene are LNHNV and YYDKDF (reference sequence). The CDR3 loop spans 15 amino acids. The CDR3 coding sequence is TGTGCCACCAGCAGAGATACGAGGGGAAACACTGAAGCTTTCTTT. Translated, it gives CATSRDTRGNTEAFF.

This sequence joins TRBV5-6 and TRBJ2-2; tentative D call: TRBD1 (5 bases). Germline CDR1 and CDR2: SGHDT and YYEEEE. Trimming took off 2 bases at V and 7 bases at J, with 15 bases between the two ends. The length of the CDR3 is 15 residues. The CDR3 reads CASSLSPRVDGELFF. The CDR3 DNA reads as TGTGCCAGCAGCTTATCCCCCAGGGTTGACGGGGAGCTGTTTTTT.

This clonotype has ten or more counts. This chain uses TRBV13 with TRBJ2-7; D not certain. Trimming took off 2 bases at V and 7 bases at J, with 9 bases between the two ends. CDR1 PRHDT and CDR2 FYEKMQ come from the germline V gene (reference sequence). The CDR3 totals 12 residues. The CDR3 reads CASSLTRGEQYF. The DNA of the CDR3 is TGTGCCAGCAGCTTAACACGCGGAGAGCAGTACTTC.

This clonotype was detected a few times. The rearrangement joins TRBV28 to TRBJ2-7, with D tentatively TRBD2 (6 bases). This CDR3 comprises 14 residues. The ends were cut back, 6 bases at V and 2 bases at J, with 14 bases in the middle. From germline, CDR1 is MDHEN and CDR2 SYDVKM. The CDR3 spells CASSRGLPPYEQYF. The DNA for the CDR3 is TGTGCCAGCAGCCGCGGACTACCTCCCTACGAGCAGTACTTC.

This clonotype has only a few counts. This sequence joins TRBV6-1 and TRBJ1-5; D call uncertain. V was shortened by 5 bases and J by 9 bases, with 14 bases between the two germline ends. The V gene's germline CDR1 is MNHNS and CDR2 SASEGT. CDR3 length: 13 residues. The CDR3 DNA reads TGTGCCAGCAGTCCCACCTCCCAAGGGCCCCAGCATTTT. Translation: CASSPTSQGPQHF.

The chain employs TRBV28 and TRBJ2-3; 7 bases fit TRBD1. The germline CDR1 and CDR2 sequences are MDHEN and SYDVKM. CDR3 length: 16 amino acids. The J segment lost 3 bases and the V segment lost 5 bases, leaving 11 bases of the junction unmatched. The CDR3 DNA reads TGTGCCAGCAGTCCGGACAGGCCTCAAAGGACAGATACGCAGTATTTT. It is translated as CASSPDRPQRTDTQYF.

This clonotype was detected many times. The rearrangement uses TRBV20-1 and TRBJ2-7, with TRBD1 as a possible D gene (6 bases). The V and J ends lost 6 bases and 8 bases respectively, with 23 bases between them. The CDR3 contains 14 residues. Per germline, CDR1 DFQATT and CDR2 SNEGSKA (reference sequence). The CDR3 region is CSAVPAGRQAQQYF. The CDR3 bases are TGCAGTGCCGTTCCGGCAGGGCGACAGGCCCAGCAGTACTTC.

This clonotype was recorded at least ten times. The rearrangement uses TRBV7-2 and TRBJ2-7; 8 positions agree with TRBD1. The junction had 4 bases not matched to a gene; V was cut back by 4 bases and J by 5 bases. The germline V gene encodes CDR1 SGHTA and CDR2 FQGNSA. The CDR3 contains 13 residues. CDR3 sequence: CASSSTGVHEQYF. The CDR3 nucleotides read TGTGCCAGCAGCTCGACAGGGGTACACGAGCAGTACTTC.

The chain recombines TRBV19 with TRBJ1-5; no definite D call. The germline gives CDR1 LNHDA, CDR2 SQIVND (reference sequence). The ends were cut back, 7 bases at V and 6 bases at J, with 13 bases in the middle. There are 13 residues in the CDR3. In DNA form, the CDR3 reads TGTGCCAGTAACATGCGGGGAGGTCAGCCCCAGCATTTT. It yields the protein CASNMRGGQPQHF.

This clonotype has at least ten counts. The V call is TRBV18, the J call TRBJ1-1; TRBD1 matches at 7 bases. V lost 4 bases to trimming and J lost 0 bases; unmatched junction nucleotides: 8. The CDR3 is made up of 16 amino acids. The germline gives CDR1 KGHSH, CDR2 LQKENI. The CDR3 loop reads CASSLETGDLNTEAFF. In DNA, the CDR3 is TGTGCCAGCTCACTGGAAACAGGGGACCTGAACACTGAAGCTTTCTTT.